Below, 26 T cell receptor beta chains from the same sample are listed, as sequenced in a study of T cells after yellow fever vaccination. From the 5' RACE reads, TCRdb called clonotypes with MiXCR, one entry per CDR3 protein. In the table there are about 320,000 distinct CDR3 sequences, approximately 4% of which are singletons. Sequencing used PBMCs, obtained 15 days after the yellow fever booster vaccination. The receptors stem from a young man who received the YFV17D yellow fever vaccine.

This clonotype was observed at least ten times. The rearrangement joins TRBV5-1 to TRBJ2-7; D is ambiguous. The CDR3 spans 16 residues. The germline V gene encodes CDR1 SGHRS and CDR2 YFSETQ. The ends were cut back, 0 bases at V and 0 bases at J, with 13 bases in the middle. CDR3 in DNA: TGCGCCAGCAGCTTGGGTGGAACTATCAGCTCCTACGAGCAGTACTTC. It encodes CASSLGGTISSYEQYF.

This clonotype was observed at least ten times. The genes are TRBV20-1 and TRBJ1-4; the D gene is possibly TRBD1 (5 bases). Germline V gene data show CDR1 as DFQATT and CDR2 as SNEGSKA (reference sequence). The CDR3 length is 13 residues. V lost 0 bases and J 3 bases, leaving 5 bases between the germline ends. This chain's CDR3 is CSARETANEKLFF. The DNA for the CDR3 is TGCAGTGCTAGAGAGACAGCTAATGAAAAACTGTTTTTT.

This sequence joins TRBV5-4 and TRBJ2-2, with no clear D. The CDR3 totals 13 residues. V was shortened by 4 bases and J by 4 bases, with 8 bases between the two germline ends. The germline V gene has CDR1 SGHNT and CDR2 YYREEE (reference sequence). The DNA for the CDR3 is TGTGCCAGCAGCACTGGAAGCACCGGGGAGCTGTTTTTT. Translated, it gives CASSTGSTGELFF.

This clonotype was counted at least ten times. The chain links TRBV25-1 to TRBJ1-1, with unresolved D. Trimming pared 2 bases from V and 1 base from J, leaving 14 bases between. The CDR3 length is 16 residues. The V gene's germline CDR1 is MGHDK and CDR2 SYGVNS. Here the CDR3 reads CASSERLGGPNTEAFF. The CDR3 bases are TGTGCCAGCAGTGAAAGATTGGGCGGACCGAACACTGAAGCTTTCTTT.

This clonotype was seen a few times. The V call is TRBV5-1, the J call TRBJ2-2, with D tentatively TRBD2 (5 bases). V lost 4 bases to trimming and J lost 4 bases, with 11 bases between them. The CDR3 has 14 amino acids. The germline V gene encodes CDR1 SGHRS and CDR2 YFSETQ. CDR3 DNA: TGCGCCAGCAGCCCGGACTCCTCCACCGGGGAGCTGTTTTTT. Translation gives CASSPDSSTGELFF.

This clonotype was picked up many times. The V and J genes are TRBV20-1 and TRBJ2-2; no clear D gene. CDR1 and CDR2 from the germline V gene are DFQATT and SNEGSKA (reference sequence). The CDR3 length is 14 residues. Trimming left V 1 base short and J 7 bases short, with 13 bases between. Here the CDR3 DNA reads TGCAGTGCTAGAGTGCACGGTTTTGACGGGGAGCTGTTTTTT. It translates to CSARVHGFDGELFF.

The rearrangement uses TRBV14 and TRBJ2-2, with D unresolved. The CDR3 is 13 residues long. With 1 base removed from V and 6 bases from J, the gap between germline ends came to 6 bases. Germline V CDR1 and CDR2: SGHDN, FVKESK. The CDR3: CASSQAVAGELFF. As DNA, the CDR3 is TGTGCCAGCAGCCAAGCGGTGGCCGGGGAGCTGTTTTTT. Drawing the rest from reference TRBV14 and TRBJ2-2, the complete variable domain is EAGVTQFPSHSVIEKGQTVTLRCDPISGHDNLYWYRRVMGKEIKFLLHFVKESKQDESGMPNNRFLAERTGGTYSTLKVQPAELEDSGVYFCASSQAVAGELFFGEGSRLTVL.

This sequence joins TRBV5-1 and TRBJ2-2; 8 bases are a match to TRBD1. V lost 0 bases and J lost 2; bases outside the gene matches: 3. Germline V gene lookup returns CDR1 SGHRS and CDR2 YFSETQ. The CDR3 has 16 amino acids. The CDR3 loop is CASSLADRGNTGELFF. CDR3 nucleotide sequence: TGCGCCAGCAGCTTGGCTGACAGGGGAAACACCGGGGAGCTGTTTTTT.

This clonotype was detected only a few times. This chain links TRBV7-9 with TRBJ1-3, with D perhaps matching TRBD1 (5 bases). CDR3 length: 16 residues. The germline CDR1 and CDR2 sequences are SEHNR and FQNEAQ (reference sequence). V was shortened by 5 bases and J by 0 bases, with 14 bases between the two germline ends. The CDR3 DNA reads TGTGCCAGCAGCCCCTGGGACGTGAGCTCTGGAAACACCATATATTTT. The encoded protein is CASSPWDVSSGNTIYF.

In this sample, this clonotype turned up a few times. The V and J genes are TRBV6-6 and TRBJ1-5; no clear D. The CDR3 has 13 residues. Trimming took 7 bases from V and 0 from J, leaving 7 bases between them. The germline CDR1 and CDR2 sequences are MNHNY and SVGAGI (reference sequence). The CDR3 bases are TGTGCCAGCATTAGGACTAGCAATCAGCCCCAGCATTTT. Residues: CASIRTSNQPQHF.

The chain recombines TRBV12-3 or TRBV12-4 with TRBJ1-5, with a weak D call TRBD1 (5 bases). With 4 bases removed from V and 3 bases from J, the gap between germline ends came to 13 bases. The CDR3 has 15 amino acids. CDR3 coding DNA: TGTGCCAGCAGTTCCGAAGACAGCTCCAATCAGCCCCAGCATTTT. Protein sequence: CASSSEDSSNQPQHF.

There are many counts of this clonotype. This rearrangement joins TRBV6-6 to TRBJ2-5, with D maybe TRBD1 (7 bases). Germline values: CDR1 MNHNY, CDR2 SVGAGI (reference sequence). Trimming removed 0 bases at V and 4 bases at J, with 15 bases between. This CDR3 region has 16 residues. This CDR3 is CASSYSGRGRTETQYF. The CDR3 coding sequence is TGTGCCAGCAGTTACTCTGGCAGGGGGAGGACAGAGACCCAGTACTTC.

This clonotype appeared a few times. The CDR3 nucleotides read TGTGCCAGCAGGGACGCTGCTGGAAACACCATATATTTT. Translating it yields CASRDAAGNTIYF. The chain couples TRBV7-9 to TRBJ1-3; the D is unclear. Per the germline V gene, CDR1 is SEHNR and CDR2 is FQNEAQ (reference sequence). The V end lost 6 bases, the J end lost 2 bases, and 8 bases lay between the germline ends. The CDR3 length is 13 residues.

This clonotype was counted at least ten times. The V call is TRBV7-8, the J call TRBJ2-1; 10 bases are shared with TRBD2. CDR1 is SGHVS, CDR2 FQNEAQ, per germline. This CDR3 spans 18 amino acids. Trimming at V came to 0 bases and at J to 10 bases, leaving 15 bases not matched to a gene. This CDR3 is CASSLAQVRLAGVQEQFF. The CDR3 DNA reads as TGTGCCAGCAGCTTAGCGCAGGTTAGGCTAGCGGGGGTTCAGGAGCAGTTCTTC.

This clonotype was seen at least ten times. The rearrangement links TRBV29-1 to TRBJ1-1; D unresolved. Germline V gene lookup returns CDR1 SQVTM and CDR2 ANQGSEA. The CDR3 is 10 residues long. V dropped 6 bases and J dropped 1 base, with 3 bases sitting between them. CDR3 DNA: TGCAGCGTGACGAACACTGAAGCTTTCTTT. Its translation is CSVTNTEAFF.

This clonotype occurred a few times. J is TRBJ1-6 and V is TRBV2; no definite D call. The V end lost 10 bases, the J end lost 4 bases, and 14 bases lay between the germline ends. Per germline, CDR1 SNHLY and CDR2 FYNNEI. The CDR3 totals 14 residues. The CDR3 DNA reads TGTGCCACCGGCTCCCCTATGTATAATTCACCCCTCCACTTT. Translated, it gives CATGSPMYNSPLHF. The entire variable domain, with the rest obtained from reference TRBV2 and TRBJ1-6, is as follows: EPEVTQTPSHQVTQMGQEVILRCVPISNHLYFYWYRQILGQKVEFLVSFYNNEISEKSEIFDDQFSVERPDGSNFTLKIRSTKLEDSAMYFCATGSPMYNSPLHFGNGTRLTVT.

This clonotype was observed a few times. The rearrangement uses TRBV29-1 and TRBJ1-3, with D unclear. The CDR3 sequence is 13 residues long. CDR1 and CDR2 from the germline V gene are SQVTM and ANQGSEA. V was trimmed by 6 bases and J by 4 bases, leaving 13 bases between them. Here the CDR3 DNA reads TGCAGCGTAATGGGGAGTAGGGGAAACACCATATATTTT. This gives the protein CSVMGSRGNTIYF.

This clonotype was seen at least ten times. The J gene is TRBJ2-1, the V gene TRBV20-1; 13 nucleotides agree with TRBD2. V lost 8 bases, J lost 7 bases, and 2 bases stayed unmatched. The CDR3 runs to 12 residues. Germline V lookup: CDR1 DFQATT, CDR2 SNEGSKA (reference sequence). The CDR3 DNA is TGCAGTAGGACTAGCGGGGGAAATGAGCAGTTCTTC. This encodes CSRTSGGNEQFF.

The CDR3 protein is CASSPRQASTDTQYF. DNA of the CDR3: TGTGCCAGCAGCCCCCGACAGGCTAGCACAGATACGCAGTATTTT. The chain couples TRBV7-8 to TRBJ2-3, with D perhaps TRBD1 (6 bases). Looked up from germline, CDR1 is SGHVS and CDR2 is FQNEAQ. The CDR3 runs to 15 residues. V shed 5 bases and J shed 0 bases, with 12 bases lying between them. The full variable domain, completed using reference TRBV7-8 and TRBJ2-3, is GAGVSQSPRYKVAKRGQDVALRCDPISGHVSLFWYQQALGQGPEFLTYFQNEAQLDKSGLPSDRFFAERPEGSVSTLKIQRTQQEDSAVYLCASSPRQASTDTQYFGPGTRLTVL.

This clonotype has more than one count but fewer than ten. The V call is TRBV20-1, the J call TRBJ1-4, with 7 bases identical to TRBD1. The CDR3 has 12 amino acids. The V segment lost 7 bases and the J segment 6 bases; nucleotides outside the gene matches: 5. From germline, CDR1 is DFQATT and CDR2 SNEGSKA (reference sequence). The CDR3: CSVTGLDEKLFF. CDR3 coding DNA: TGCAGTGTGACAGGGTTGGATGAAAAACTGTTTTTT.

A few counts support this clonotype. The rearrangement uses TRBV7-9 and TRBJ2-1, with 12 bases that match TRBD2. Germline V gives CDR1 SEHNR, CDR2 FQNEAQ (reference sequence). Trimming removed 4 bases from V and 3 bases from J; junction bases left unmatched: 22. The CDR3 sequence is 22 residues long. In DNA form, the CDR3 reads TGTGCCAGCAGCTCAACCCTAGGCTGGGGCACTAGCGGGGGGATAGGCTACAATGAGCAGTTCTTC. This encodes CASSSTLGWGTSGGIGYNEQFF.

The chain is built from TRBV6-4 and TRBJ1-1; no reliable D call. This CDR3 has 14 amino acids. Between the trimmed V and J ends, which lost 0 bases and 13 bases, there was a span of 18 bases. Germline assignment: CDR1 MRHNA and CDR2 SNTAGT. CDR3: CASSDSNTFGGFFF. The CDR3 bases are TGTGCCAGCAGTGACTCGAATACTTTCGGTGGGTTTTTCTTT.

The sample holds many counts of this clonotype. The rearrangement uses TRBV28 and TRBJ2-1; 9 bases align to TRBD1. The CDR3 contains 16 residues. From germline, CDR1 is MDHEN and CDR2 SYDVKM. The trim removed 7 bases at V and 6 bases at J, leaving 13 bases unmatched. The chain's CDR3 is CASTWSGTGIGNEQFF. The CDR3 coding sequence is TGTGCCAGCACTTGGTCCGGGACAGGGATAGGCAATGAGCAGTTCTTC.

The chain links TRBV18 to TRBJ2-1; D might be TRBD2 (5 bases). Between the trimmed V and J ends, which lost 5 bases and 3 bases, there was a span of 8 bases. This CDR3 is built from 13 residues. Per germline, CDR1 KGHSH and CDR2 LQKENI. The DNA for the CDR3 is TGTGCCAGCTCAACCGGGGACTACAATGAGCAGTTCTTC. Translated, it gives CASSTGDYNEQFF.

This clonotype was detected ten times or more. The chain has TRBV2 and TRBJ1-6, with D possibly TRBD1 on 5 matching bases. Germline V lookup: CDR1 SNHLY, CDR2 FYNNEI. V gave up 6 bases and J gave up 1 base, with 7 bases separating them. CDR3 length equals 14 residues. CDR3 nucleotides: TGTGCCAGCAGGGGGGATTCCTATAATTCACCCCTCCACTTT. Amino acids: CASRGDSYNSPLHF.

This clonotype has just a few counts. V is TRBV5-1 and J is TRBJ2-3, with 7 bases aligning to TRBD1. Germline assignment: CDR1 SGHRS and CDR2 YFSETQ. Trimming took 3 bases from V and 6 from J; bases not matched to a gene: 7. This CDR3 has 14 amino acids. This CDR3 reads CASSSGTAGDTQYF. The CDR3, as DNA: TGCGCCAGCAGCTCCGGGACAGCCGGCGATACGCAGTATTTT.